Listed below are T cell receptor beta chains from one sample, sequenced in a study of blood T cells in healthy people across ages. Each CDR3 protein gets one entry after TCRdb re-called the 5' RACE reads with MiXCR. The profile covers more than 500,000 distinct CDR3 sequences, with 25% to 30% appearing a single time and about 18% taken by the ten largest. The specimen was blood. Receptors were obtained from a woman between 65 and 79 years old in good health. The CDR3 runs from the conserved cysteine through the conserved F or W. Each record gives: CDR3 length, V gene, clone size, D gene, J gene, CDR3 DNA, CDR3 protein. The D gene is left open where the match is weak. A row's size may be missing; if present it is once, few, many or a size class.

11	TRBV20-1	-	-	TRBJ2-5	TGCAGTGCCCCCGTGGGAGAGACCCAGTACTTC	CSAPVGETQYF
15	TRBV4-2	-	-	TRBJ2-1	TGTGCCAGCAGCCAAGATATCCCGGGGGCATTTGAGCAGTTCTTC	CASSQDIPGAFEQFF
17	TRBV10-3	-	TRBD1	TRBJ2-5	TGTGCCAGCGATTTCTTTGTCCCGACAGGGGGACAAGAGACCCAGTACTTC	CASDFFVPTGGQETQYF
14	TRBV20-1	-	TRBD1	TRBJ1-2	TGCAGTGCTAAGGATGCAGGGGGAATGTATGGCTACACCTTC	CSAKDAGGMYGYTF
15	TRBV12-3/TRBV12-4	-	-	TRBJ2-1	TGTGCCAGCAGTTTACGCGGGGTGGGAAACAATGAGCAGTTCTTC	CASSLRGVGNNEQFF
13	TRBV29-1	few	-	TRBJ1-2	TGCAGCGTTCCGAGGGTTCCCTCCTCTGGCTACACCTTC	CSVPRVPSSGYTF
16	TRBV5-1	-	TRBD1	TRBJ1-2	TGCGCCAGCAGCCATGGACAGGGTAGCCCTTCTGGAGGCTACACCTTC	CASSHGQGSPSGGYTF
12	TRBV20-1	-	-	TRBJ2-4	TGCAGTGCCGGGAGTCAGAGGGACATTCAGTACTTC	CSAGSQRDIQYF
14	TRBV2	-	-	TRBJ2-2	TGTGCCAGCAGTGAAGCGGGGGACACCGGGGAGCTGTTTTTT	CASSEAGDTGELFF
16	TRBV5-5	-	TRBD1	TRBJ1-4	TGTGCCAGCAGCATTGTTGGGGGACAGGGAAATGAAAAACTGTTTTTT	CASSIVGGQGNEKLFF
14	TRBV10-3	-	TRBD2	TRBJ2-3	TGTGCCATCGGGAGCGGGGTATACACAGATACGCAGTATTTT	CAIGSGVYTDTQYF
16	TRBV25-1	few	TRBD2	TRBJ2-5	TGTGCCAGCAGTAACCCGGGACTAGGGAAACAAGAGACCCAGTACTTC	CASSNPGLGKQETQYF
13	TRBV3-1	-	TRBD2	TRBJ2-5	TGTGCCAGCAGCCAAACGACTAGCGAAGAGCAGTACTTC	CASSQTTSEEQYF
16	TRBV5-1	-	TRBD2	TRBJ2-5	TGCGCCAGCTACTCCCGACTAGCGGGGGCCGGGGAGACCCAGTACTTC	CASYSRLAGAGETQYF
15	TRBV12-3/TRBV12-4	few	-	TRBJ1-3	TGTGCCAGCAGTTTAACGCGAGGCTCTGGAAACACCATATATTTT	CASSLTRGSGNTIYF
17	TRBV12-3/TRBV12-4	-	-	TRBJ2-3	TGTGCCAGCAGCCGCCAGGAGCGGACCTCTAGCACAGATACGCAGTATTTT	CASSRQERTSSTDTQYF
17	TRBV6-2/TRBV6-3	few	TRBD1	TRBJ2-4	TGTGCCAGCAGTTCCCTGCCGAGTGGGACAGGGTTTAACATTCAGCACTTC	CASSSLPSGTGFNIQHF
15	TRBV24-1	many	-	TRBJ2-1	TGTGCCACCAGTGATTTAGTAGGACGCACAAATGAGCAGTTCTTC	CATSDLVGRTNEQFF
15	TRBV4-2	-	TRBD2	TRBJ2-5	TGTGCCAGCAGCCAAGAACGGGGGGGATTGGAGACCCAGTACTTC	CASSQERGGLETQYF
14	TRBV29-1	once	TRBD1	TRBJ2-2	TGCAGCGTAGCCTGGGACAGAAACACCGGGGAGCTGTTTTTT	CSVAWDRNTGELFF
14	TRBV12-3/TRBV12-4	few	-	TRBJ1-2	TGTGCCAGCAGTTTCAACGGCAGAAACTATGGCTACACCTTC	CASSFNGRNYGYTF
15	TRBV7-9	-	TRBD1	TRBJ1-4	TGTGCCAGCAGCTTCTCCGGGACAGGGGAGGAAAAACTGTTTTTT	CASSFSGTGEEKLFF
18	TRBV15	few	TRBD1	TRBJ2-2	TGTGCCACCACAAACGAGACAGGGGCACGCAGGAACACCGGGGAGCTGTTTTTT	CATTNETGARRNTGELFF
10	TRBV9	few	-	TRBJ1-5	TGTGCCAGCAGCGCCCCGGGCCAGCATTTT	CASSAPGQHF
15	TRBV5-3	-	-	TRBJ2-3	TGCGCCAGCAGCCCCTCACTGAAAGGAGCCGATACGCAGTATTTT	CASSPSLKGADTQYF
16	TRBV12-3/TRBV12-4	many	TRBD1	TRBJ1-2	TGTGCCAGCAGTTCCCACTCCGGGACAGACAACTATGGCTACACCTTC	CASSSHSGTDNYGYTF
16	TRBV4-3	many	-	TRBJ2-7	TGCGCCAGCAGCCAAGCGTCGACAGGACTCTCCTACGAGCAGTACTTC	CASSQASTGLSYEQYF
14	TRBV5-1	-	TRBD1	TRBJ1-2	TGCGCCAGCAGCTATCAGGGGGGTGGCTATGGCTACACCTTC	CASSYQGGGYGYTF
12	TRBV12-3/TRBV12-4	few	-	TRBJ1-2	TGTGCCAGCAGCCCAGGCTACTATGGCTACACCTTC	CASSPGYYGYTF
15	TRBV7-2	-	-	TRBJ1-2	TGTGCCAGCAGCTTAGAATCCAGGGCGCAAAATGGCTACACCTTC	CASSLESRAQNGYTF
14	TRBV20-1	-	-	TRBJ2-7	TGCAGTGCAACGATATGGGGACTTTTATACGAGCAGTACTTC	CSATIWGLLYEQYF
13	TRBV5-1	-	-	TRBJ2-5	TGCGCCAGCAGCCAGGTTGAGGAAGGGACCCAGTACTTC	CASSQVEEGTQYF
14	TRBV11-2	few	-	TRBJ2-7	TGTGCCAGCAGCTTAGATTCTGACGATTACGAGCAGTACTTC	CASSLDSDDYEQYF
15	TRBV7-3	few	TRBD1	TRBJ2-1	TGTGCCAGCAGCTTTCGGCAGGGGGCGTGGGATGAGCAGTTCTTC	CASSFRQGAWDEQFF
13	TRBV9	few	-	TRBJ2-2	TGTGCCAGCAGCGTTACAGGAGCTGGGGAGCTGTTTTTT	CASSVTGAGELFF
13	TRBV7-3	-	-	TRBJ2-2	TGTGCCAGCAGCTCAAACAGGGCCGGGGAGCTGTTTTTT	CASSSNRAGELFF
16	TRBV20-1	-	-	TRBJ1-5	TGCAGTGCTAGAGGGGTAGGAGACAGAATAAATCAGCCCCAGCATTTT	CSARGVGDRINQPQHF
13	TRBV5-6	many	TRBD1	TRBJ2-5	TGTGCCAGCAGCTCGACAGGGTCTGAGACCCAGTACTTC	CASSSTGSETQYF
17	TRBV5-1	few	-	TRBJ2-6	TGCGCCAGCAGCTTGGAGGGCCTTGGGACTGGGGCCAACGTCCTGACTTTC	CASSLEGLGTGANVLTF
16	TRBV7-2	few	TRBD2	TRBJ2-5	TGTGCCAGCAGCGGGGGACTAGCGGGGGGCGGAGAGACCCAGTACTTC	CASSGGLAGGGETQYF
14	TRBV29-1	-	-	TRBJ2-1	TGCAGCGCCGCCCTAGGCAACAGCTACAATGAGCAGTTCTTC	CSAALGNSYNEQFF
13	TRBV7-2	few	-	TRBJ1-3	TGTGCCAGCAGCTTAGTAGGGGCAGACACCATATATTTT	CASSLVGADTIYF
13	TRBV6-5	few	-	TRBJ1-2	TGTGCCAGCAGTCGCCCCAAAGGGTATGGCTACACCTTC	CASSRPKGYGYTF
15	TRBV4-3	few	TRBD1	TRBJ2-7	TGCGCCAGCAGCCAAGGGACAGGGGTAAAAGCCGAGCAGTACTTC	CASSQGTGVKAEQYF
17	TRBV24-1	few	TRBD2	TRBJ2-2	TGTGCCACCAGTGATTTGCGAGCGGGGGGGAACACCGGGGAGCTGTTTTTT	CATSDLRAGGNTGELFF
11	TRBV20-1	-	-	TRBJ2-7	TGCAGTGCTACATGGCTCTCCGAGCAGTACTTC	CSATWLSEQYF
15	TRBV15	many	-	TRBJ1-2	TGTGCCACCAGCAGAGATTTTCCCTCGGGCTATGGCTACACCTTC	CATSRDFPSGYGYTF
13	TRBV1	few	-	TRBJ2-7	TGCACCAGCAGCCAAGATCTGACATACGAGCAGTACTTC	CTSSQDLTYEQYF